The 31 T cell receptor beta chains below come from one sample, sequenced in a study of CD8 T cells in Susac syndrome. Random hexamers were used to reverse transcribe the RNA input (about 0.5 to 1 ug). Each CDR3 protein is one row after TCRdb ran MiXCR on the immunoSEQ multiplex PCR reads. The sample lists about 280,000 distinct CDR3 sequences, roughly 84% occurring once. The sample consisted of CD8+ T cells from PBMCs. The receptor set was obtained from a human donor with multiple sclerosis.

The CDR3 sequence: CAIQGRDTQYF. CDR3 sequence (DNA): TGTGCCATACAGGGGCGGGATACGCAGTATTTT. The V gene is TRBV27, the J gene TRBJ2-3; 7 nucleotides align to TRBD1. V lost 10 bases and J lost 6; bases outside the gene matches: 4. The CDR3 consists of 11 residues. Germline assignment: CDR1 MNHEY and CDR2 SMNVEV (reference sequence).

The chain uses TRBV7-9 and TRBJ2-5, with D hard to call. Germline V gives CDR1 SEHNR, CDR2 FQNEAQ (reference sequence). V was clipped by 3 bases and J by 4 bases, with 12 bases between them. The CDR3 sequence is 14 residues long. The CDR3 here is CASSFFAPRETQYF. For the CDR3, the DNA is TGTGCCAGCAGCTTTTTTGCGCCCCGAGAGACCCAGTACTTC.

The table lists this clonotype with a few counts. The chain links TRBV7-9 to TRBJ2-1, with TRBD2 identical over 9 bases. Germline V gene sequence: CDR1 SEHNR, CDR2 FQNEAQ (reference sequence). The V and J ends lost 3 bases and 7 bases, in that order; junction bases with no gene match: 4. This CDR3 spans 14 amino acids. The CDR3 DNA reads TGTGCCAGCAGCTTGGGCGGGAGGGGGAATGAGCAGTTCTTC. Protein: CASSLGGRGNEQFF.

The V and J genes are TRBV12-3 or TRBV12-4 and TRBJ2-3; the match to TRBD1 covers 8 bases. V trimming: 1 base; J trimming: 6 bases; junction bases outside the gene matches: 3. The CDR3 runs 14 residues. Here the CDR3 reads CASSLGQGADTQYF. CDR3 nucleotides: TGTGCCAGCAGTTTAGGGCAGGGGGCGGATACGCAGTATTTT.

The V gene is TRBV10-3, the J gene TRBJ2-5; 7 bases match TRBD2. The trim removed 8 bases at V and 1 base at J, leaving 7 bases unmatched. CDR3 size: 14 residues. CDR1 is ENHRY, CDR2 SYGVKD, per germline. CDR3 in DNA: TGTGCCATCTGGGAGGGAGGGGCCCAAGAGACCCAGTACTTC. Translated, it gives CAIWEGGAQETQYF.

This chain connects TRBV27 to TRBJ1-2; the D is unclear. The length of the CDR3 is 13 residues. V was cut by 4 bases and J by 4 bases, with 10 bases left in between. Looked up from germline, CDR1 is MNHEY and CDR2 is SMNVEV (reference sequence). DNA for the CDR3: TGTGCCAGCAGTTCCCGCGGAGCCTATGGCTACACCTTC. Protein product: CASSSRGAYGYTF.

The rearrangement uses TRBV28 and TRBJ2-7; D may be TRBD2 (6 bases). The ends were cut back, 6 bases at V and 5 bases at J, with 14 bases in the middle. The length of the CDR3 is 13 residues. Germline V gene data show CDR1 as MDHEN and CDR2 as SYDVKM. The CDR3 DNA reads TGTGCCAGCAGGACGTGGGACTGGAACGAGCAGTACTTC. This codes for CASRTWDWNEQYF.

The chain links TRBV29-1 to TRBJ2-7; TRBD1 is a possible D gene (6 bases). Per the germline V gene, CDR1 is SQVTM and CDR2 is ANQGSEA. The CDR3 spans 15 residues. V was cut by 2 bases and J by 3 bases, with 17 bases left in between. The CDR3 here is CSVEWAGERSYEQYF. CDR3 DNA: TGCAGCGTTGAATGGGCAGGGGAAAGGAGCTACGAGCAGTACTTC.

The chain uses TRBV6-6 and TRBJ2-1; D may correspond to TRBD1 or TRBD2 (7 bases each). CDR3 length: 16 amino acids. V was shortened by 0 bases and J by 15 bases, with 24 bases between the two germline ends. The germline V gene has CDR1 MNHNY and CDR2 SVGAGI (reference sequence). This CDR3 is CASSYSVGGSGTVGFF. The CDR3 DNA reads as TGTGCCAGCAGTTACTCGGTGGGGGGGTCCGGGACAGTAGGGTTCTTC.

This clonotype was detected only once. The V call is TRBV5-1, the J call TRBJ1-1, with 11 bases fitting TRBD1. The CDR3 has 17 amino acids. Trimming removed 0 bases from V and 5 bases from J; junction bases left unmatched: 9. The germline gives CDR1 SGHRS, CDR2 YFSETQ. In DNA, the CDR3 is TGCGCCAGCAGCTTGGCCGCGGACAGGGGGCGCGGTACTGAAGCTTTCTTT. Encoded protein: CASSLAADRGRGTEAFF. Filled out from reference TRBV5-1 and TRBJ1-1, the complete variable domain reads KAGVTQTPRYLIKTRGQQVTLSCSPISGHRSVSWYQQTPGQGLQFLFEYFSETQRNKGNFPGRFSGRQFSNSRSEMNVSTLELGDSALYLCASSLAADRGRGTEAFFGQGTRLTVV.

The chain joins TRBV13 to TRBJ1-2; D gene uncertain. Germline CDR1 is PRHDT and CDR2 is FYEKMQ (reference sequence). CDR3 length: 12 amino acids. V was shortened by 5 bases and J by 5 bases, with 9 bases between the two germline ends. The CDR3 protein is CASSKGRYGYTF. CDR3 sequence (DNA): TGTGCCAGCAGCAAGGGTCGGTATGGCTACACCTTC.

This clonotype was counted between two and nine times. The chain is built from TRBV28 and TRBJ2-3, with unresolved D. CDR1 and CDR2 from the germline V gene are MDHEN and SYDVKM. The V end lost 3 bases, the J end lost 2 bases, and 9 bases lay between the germline ends. The CDR3 contains 14 residues. CDR3 protein: CASSFDVPTDTQYF. For the CDR3, the DNA is TGTGCCAGCAGTTTCGACGTTCCCACAGATACGCAGTATTTT. The whole variable domain, remainder taken from reference TRBV28 and TRBJ2-3, is DVKVTQSSRYLVKRTGEKVFLECVQDMDHENMFWYRQDPGLGLRLIYFSYDVKMKEKGDIPEGYSVSREKKERFSLILESASTNQTSMYLCASSFDVPTDTQYFGPGTRLTVL.

The rearrangement joins TRBV7-9 to TRBJ2-1, with D possibly called TRBD1 or TRBD2 (6 bases each). From germline, CDR1 is SEHNR and CDR2 FQNEAQ (reference sequence). The CDR3 covers 13 residues. Trimming removed 0 bases from V and 10 bases from J, with 10 bases in between. The CDR3 DNA follows: TGTGCCAGCAGCTTAGCAGGGGGGCAGGAGCAGTTCTTC. Translation: CASSLAGGQEQFF.

The V gene is TRBV13, the J gene TRBJ2-2; 7 bases are shared with TRBD1. The CDR3 runs 15 residues. With V trimmed by 4 bases and J by 2 bases, 4 bases remained unmatched. The germline V gene has CDR1 PRHDT and CDR2 FYEKMQ (reference sequence). The CDR3 DNA is TGTGCCAGCAGCTCCCGGGACAGAAACACCGGGGAGCTGTTTTTT. Its protein is CASSSRDRNTGELFF.

The chain carries TRBV27 and TRBJ1-5, with D unclear. The germline CDR1 and CDR2 sequences are MNHEY and SMNVEV (reference sequence). Trimming cost V 5 bases and J 7 bases, with 15 bases left between them. The CDR3 runs 14 residues. Here the CDR3 DNA reads TGTGCCAGCAGTGCCCTCCCTCTCTCCCAGCCCCAGCATTTT. Protein: CASSALPLSQPQHF.

V gene TRBV7-8 combines with J gene TRBJ2-6, with TRBD1 matching over 10 bases. CDR1 and CDR2 (germline): SGHVS, FQNEAQ. This CDR3 is built from 16 residues. J gave up 4 bases and V 5 bases, and 5 bases lay outside the gene matches. CDR3 loop: CASSAGQGTGANVLTF. The CDR3 nucleotides are TGTGCCAGCAGCGCGGGACAGGGGACCGGGGCCAACGTCCTGACTTTC.

V and J are TRBV3-1 and TRBJ2-7; the match to TRBD1 covers 7 bases. Per the germline V gene, CDR1 is LGHDT and CDR2 is YNNKEL (reference sequence). Losses at the gene ends were 0 bases for V and 9 bases for J; bases not matched to a gene: 14. The CDR3 has 16 residues. The CDR3 nucleotides are TGTGCCAGCAGCCAAGATAGCCAGGGGGAAGATTTTCGGCAGTACTTC. This encodes CASSQDSQGEDFRQYF.

The chain has TRBV5-6 and TRBJ1-6, with D possibly TRBD1 on 5 matching bases. Between the trimmed V and J ends, which lost 0 bases and 7 bases, there was a span of 8 bases. Germline values: CDR1 SGHDT, CDR2 YYEEEE. The CDR3 runs 14 residues. CDR3 coding DNA: TGTGCCAGCAGCTTGGGGGGGAGAAATTCACCCCTCCACTTT. Its protein is CASSLGGRNSPLHF. The complete variable domain, with remaining parts taken from reference TRBV5-6 and TRBJ1-6, reads DAGVTQSPTHLIKTRGQQVTLRCSPKSGHDTVSWYQQALGQGPQFIFQYYEEEERQRGNFPDRFSGHQFPNYSSELNVNALLLGDSALYLCASSLGGRNSPLHFGNGTRLTVT.

The chain links TRBV2 to TRBJ2-5; D unresolved. Trimming cost V 4 bases and J 4 bases, with 13 bases left between them. CDR1 is SNHLY, CDR2 FYNNEI, per germline. This CDR3 is built from 14 residues. The DNA for the CDR3 is TGTGCCAGCAGTGGCCTCGAAGGGCGAGAGACCCAGTACTTC. This encodes CASSGLEGRETQYF.

V gene TRBV3-1 combines with J gene TRBJ1-1, with 7 bases aligning to TRBD1. The CDR3 has 13 amino acids. The J segment lost 7 bases and the V segment lost 4 bases, leaving 6 bases of the junction unmatched. The germline CDR1 and CDR2 sequences are LGHDT and YNNKEL (reference sequence). The CDR3 reads CASSPWDRHEAFF. The CDR3 region has the DNA TGTGCCAGCAGCCCCTGGGACAGACATGAAGCTTTCTTT.

This clonotype was detected once. This rearrangement joins TRBV5-5 to TRBJ2-3; tentatively, D is TRBD2 (6 bases). V lost 5 bases and J lost 0, with 10 bases in between. CDR1 is SGHKS, CDR2 YYEKEE, per germline (reference sequence). The CDR3 spans 14 residues. The CDR3 protein is CASRTRPSTDTQYF. The CDR3 nucleotides are TGTGCCAGCAGGACTAGGCCTAGCACAGATACGCAGTATTTT.

The chain employs TRBV12-3 or TRBV12-4 and TRBJ2-7, with 13 bases matching TRBD2. The junction had 3 bases not matched to a gene; V was cut back by 1 base and J by 6 bases. There are 15 residues in the CDR3. The CDR3 region has the DNA TGTGCCAGCAGTTTAGGGACTAGCGGGAGTGTCGAGCAGTACTTC. Translated, it gives CASSLGTSGSVEQYF.

The chain couples TRBV20-1 to TRBJ2-2; D is possibly TRBD1 (5 bases). There are 15 residues in the CDR3. The germline V gene encodes CDR1 DFQATT and CDR2 SNEGSKA (reference sequence). The V end was cut by 5 bases, the J end by 0 bases, with 13 bases between. The CDR3 nucleotides are TGCAGTGCTGGCACAGGAGAGTCGAACACCGGGGAGCTGTTTTTT. Its translation: CSAGTGESNTGELFF.

The V call is TRBV28, the J call TRBJ1-5; weak D call: TRBD1 (6 bases). Trimming cost V 3 bases and J 8 bases, with 23 bases left between them. Germline V gene sequence: CDR1 MDHEN, CDR2 SYDVKM. The length of the CDR3 is 17 residues. The CDR3 sequence: CASSFAGGPIVWEPQHF. CDR3 bases: TGTGCCAGCAGTTTTGCCGGGGGCCCCATAGTATGGGAGCCCCAGCATTTT.

The V call is TRBV30, the J call TRBJ1-4; D is perhaps TRBD1 (5 bases). The CDR3 runs to 14 residues. The germline V and J ends were trimmed by 4 bases and 0 bases, with 9 bases remaining between them. Germline values: CDR1 GTSNPN, CDR2 SVGIG (reference sequence). Here the CDR3 DNA reads TGTGCCTGGAATATAGGGGCAACTAATGAAAAACTGTTTTTT. Its protein is CAWNIGATNEKLFF.

The genes are TRBV12-5 and TRBJ2-2; D is uncertain. The CDR3 runs 12 residues. V was shortened by 1 base and J by 6 bases, with 3 bases between the two germline ends. The V gene's germline CDR1 is LGHNT and CDR2 FRNRAP. The CDR3 DNA sequence: TGTGCTAGTGGTTTGGGGCCCGGGGAGCTGTTTTTT. The encoded protein is CASGLGPGELFF.

V and J are TRBV2 and TRBJ1-1; D gene uncertain. Germline CDR1 reads SNHLY; CDR2 reads FYNNEI. The CDR3 runs 11 residues. Trimming took 11 bases from V and 0 from J, leaving 7 bases between them. DNA of the CDR3: TGTGCCGGGAGGCTGAACACTGAAGCTTTCTTT. This codes for CAGRLNTEAFF.

This clonotype was found a few times. The chain joins TRBV4-1 to TRBJ2-3; TRBD2 matches at 8 bases. There are 17 residues in the CDR3. Germline-derived CDR1 and CDR2 are MGHRA and YSYEKL. The V segment lost 5 bases and the J segment 4 bases; nucleotides outside the gene matches: 14. The CDR3 protein is CASSYYTGTSEADTQYF. CDR3 DNA: TGCGCCAGCAGCTATTATACCGGGACTAGTGAGGCAGATACGCAGTATTTT.

This clonotype appeared once. V is TRBV3-1 and J is TRBJ2-1, with TRBD1 identical over 9 bases. J gave up 3 bases and V 2 bases, and 11 bases lay outside the gene matches. Germline V CDR1 and CDR2: LGHDT, YNNKEL (reference sequence). This CDR3 spans 18 amino acids. The CDR3 loop is CASSQLYTGTGNYNEQFF. CDR3 bases: TGTGCCAGCAGCCAACTTTATACCGGGACAGGGAACTACAATGAGCAGTTCTTC.

The gene calls are TRBV2 and TRBJ2-3; 7 positions match TRBD1. The germline V gene has CDR1 SNHLY and CDR2 FYNNEI. With 11 bases clipped from V and 1 base from J, the junction kept 6 bases outside the gene matches. This CDR3 comprises 13 residues. In DNA, the CDR3 is TGTGCCGTACGACAGGGCCGCACAGATACGCAGTATTTT. Amino acids: CAVRQGRTDTQYF.

V and J are TRBV18 and TRBJ2-1; tentatively, D is TRBD2 (6 bases). Germline CDR1 is KGHSH and CDR2 is LQKENI. The CDR3 consists of 13 residues. The V end was cut by 4 bases, the J end by 4 bases, with 8 bases between. The CDR3 DNA reads as TGTGCCAGCTCACGACTAGTTTACAATGAGCAGTTCTTC. Translating it yields CASSRLVYNEQFF.